This TCR beta chain appears in the sequencing data of a study of blood T cells in healthy people across ages. Primers used in a second PCR of about 7 to 12 cycles were a sample-barcoded 5' primer and a J-beta primer mix. From the 5' RACE reads, TCRdb called clonotypes with MiXCR, one entry per CDR3 protein. The profile shows roughly 1.7 million distinct CDR3 sequences, roughly 32% of them singletons. As regards this clonotype: This clone may be a read error of a much larger clone one base away.

Sequences were obtained from blood. This clonotype was sampled from a woman between 25 and 40 years old in good health.

The CDR3 reads CAGSLLRVDEQYF. In DNA, the CDR3 is TGTGCCGGCAGTTTACTTCGCGTGGACGAGCAGTACTTC. The V gene is TRBV12-3 or TRBV12-4, the J gene TRBJ2-7, with D unresolved. This CDR3 region has 13 residues.